The rows below give T cell receptor beta chains drawn from one sample of a study of CD8 T cells in Susac syndrome. TCRdb itself ran the immunoSEQ multiplex PCR reads through MiXCR, one entry per CDR3 protein. The sample yields around 85,000 distinct CDR3 sequences, approximately 95% seen once. The sequencing sample was made of CD8+ T cells from PBMCs. The receptor source for this set is a human donor with Susac syndrome. CDR3s include the opening cysteine and the closing phenylalanine or tryptophan. A D gene is named only where the DNA matches it firmly. Size values are once, few and many counts, or a class for expanded clones, and some rows have none.

J | V | size | D | CDR3 | DNA
TRBJ1-2 | TRBV20-1 | - | - | CSATYREDLRGYTF | TGCAGTGCTACATACAGGGAAGATCTTCGGGGCTACACCTTC
TRBJ2-5 | TRBV2 | once | - | CASTGGGQETQYF | TGTGCCAGCACCGGAGGGGGGCAAGAGACCCAGTACTTC
TRBJ2-2 | TRBV6-2/TRBV6-3 | few | - | CASSFRANTGELFF | TGTGCCAGCAGTTTTAGGGCCAACACCGGGGAGCTGTTTTTT
TRBJ1-5 | TRBV9 | - | - | CASSVEGTLNQPQHF | TGTGCCAGCAGCGTAGAGGGGACACTTAATCAGCCCCAGCATTTT
TRBJ2-5 | TRBV4-1 | - | TRBD2 | CASSQRTSGTDQYF | TGCGCCAGCAGCCAACGGACTAGCGGGACAGACCAGTACTTC
TRBJ1-4 | TRBV27 | - | - | CASSLMGGSEKLFF | TGTGCCAGCAGTTTAATGGGAGGGAGTGAAAAACTGTTTTTT
TRBJ2-3 | TRBV20-1 | - | - | CSALPRDLDTQYF | TGCAGTGCCTTGCCCCGGGACCTTGATACGCAGTATTTT
TRBJ2-7 | TRBV6-5 | - | TRBD1 | CASSDGTGGSYEQYF | TGTGCCAGCAGCGACGGGACAGGGGGTTCCTACGAGCAGTACTTC
TRBJ2-1 | TRBV4-3 | once | TRBD2 | CASSQGPGLANEQFF | TGCGCCAGCAGCCAAGGTCCGGGACTAGCCAATGAGCAGTTCTTC
TRBJ2-1 | TRBV30 | - | - | CAWSGGQNNEQFF | TGTGCCTGGAGTGGGGGACAAAACAATGAGCAGTTCTTC
TRBJ2-5 | TRBV28 | - | TRBD1 | CASSSRTGKYQETQYF | TGTGCCAGCAGTTCTCGGACAGGGAAGTACCAAGAGACCCAGTACTTC
TRBJ2-5 | TRBV11-2 | once | - | CASSYGAGTRETQYF | TGTGCCAGCAGCTACGGCGCCGGGACAAGGGAGACCCAGTACTTC
TRBJ2-7 | TRBV30 | - | TRBD1 | CAWSTGQGAYEQYF | TGTGCCTGGAGTACTGGACAGGGGGCCTACGAGCAGTACTTC
TRBJ2-3 | TRBV19 | once | - | CASDEGTDTQYF | TGTGCCAGTGATGAAGGCACAGATACGCAGTATTTT
TRBJ2-1 | TRBV4-1 | - | TRBD2 | CASSQPTSGSNEQFF | TGCGCCAGCAGCCAACCGACTAGCGGGAGTAATGAGCAGTTCTTC
TRBJ2-1 | TRBV20-1 | - | - | CSASEWVTYNEQFF | TGCAGTGCTAGTGAGTGGGTTACCTACAATGAGCAGTTCTTC
TRBJ2-5 | TRBV12-3/TRBV12-4 | - | - | CASTRPSETQYF | TGTGCCAGCACCCGCCCCTCAGAGACCCAGTACTTC
TRBJ1-1 | TRBV29-1 | - | TRBD1 | CSVVGQPSNTEAFF | TGCAGCGTTGTGGGACAGCCATCGAACACTGAAGCTTTCTTT
TRBJ1-5 | TRBV13 | - | - | CASSLAGNQPQHF | TGTGCCAGCAGCTTAGCTGGCAATCAGCCCCAGCATTTT
TRBJ2-7 | TRBV14 | - | TRBD1 | CASSQAGTGTYEQYF | TGTGCCAGCAGCCAAGCCGGGACAGGAACCTACGAGCAGTACTTC
TRBJ2-7 | TRBV5-1 | - | - | CASSLWDTSYEQYF | TGCGCCAGCAGCTTGTGGGACACCTCCTACGAGCAGTACTTC
TRBJ2-1 | TRBV20-1 | - | - | CSASTAELVYNEQFF | TGCAGTGCTAGTACTGCGGAGTTGGTCTACAATGAGCAGTTCTTC
TRBJ1-2 | TRBV9 | - | TRBD1 | CASSESDRDDGYTF | TGTGCCAGCAGCGAATCGGACAGGGACGATGGCTACACCTTC
TRBJ2-1 | TRBV29-1 | - | TRBD2 | CSVDSGGVVNEQFF | TGCAGCGTTGATTCGGGAGGGGTGGTTAATGAGCAGTTCTTC
TRBJ2-4 | TRBV20-1 | - | TRBD2 | CSARDPTSGRADSIQYF | TGCAGTGCTAGAGACCCCACTAGCGGGAGGGCCGATAGCATTCAGTACTTC
TRBJ2-2 | TRBV6-2/TRBV6-3 | - | - | CASRVGSGELFF | TGTGCCAGCCGGGTGGGGTCCGGGGAGCTGTTTTTT
TRBJ2-1 | TRBV27 | few | TRBD1 | CASSRRDRDNEQFF | TGTGCCAGCAGTAGGAGGGACAGGGACAATGAGCAGTTCTTC
TRBJ2-5 | TRBV9 | - | TRBD2 | CASSSGLAEETQYF | TGTGCCAGCAGCTCGGGACTAGCGGAAGAGACCCAGTACTTC
TRBJ2-1 | TRBV10-3 | - | TRBD2 | CAISEPSGSVYEQFF | TGTGCCATCAGTGAGCCTAGCGGGAGCGTATATGAGCAGTTCTTC
TRBJ2-5 | TRBV7-2 | - | - | CASSLAPFIWETQYF | TGTGCCAGCAGCTTAGCCCCATTCATATGGGAGACCCAGTACTTC
TRBJ2-7 | TRBV6-2/TRBV6-3 | - | - | CASSYGDRSSYEQYF | TGTGCCAGCAGTTACGGGGACCGAAGCTCCTACGAGCAGTACTTC
TRBJ2-6 | TRBV30 | - | TRBD1 | CAWSVEAVLTSGQGTGANVLTF | TGTGCCTGGAGTGTAGAGGCGGTCCTAACGTCGGGACAGGGGACCGGGGCCAACGTCCTGACTTTC
TRBJ2-7 | TRBV27 | - | - | CASSFAAGAREQYF | TGTGCCAGCAGTTTTGCCGCGGGGGCGAGGGAGCAGTACTTC
TRBJ2-1 | TRBV12-3/TRBV12-4 | - | - | CATTRSYNEQFF | TGTGCCACCACCCGATCCTACAATGAGCAGTTCTTC
TRBJ2-3 | TRBV7-9 | few | TRBD2 | CASSSLGTSGGLSTDTQYF | TGTGCCAGCAGCTCCCTCGGGACTAGCGGTGGCTTAAGCACAGATACGCAGTATTTT
TRBJ1-5 | TRBV16 | - | - | CASSPFQRGNQPQHF | TGTGCCAGCAGCCCATTCCAAAGGGGAAATCAGCCCCAGCATTTT
TRBJ2-7 | TRBV28 | once | TRBD2 | CASSGGTGGLYEQYF | TGTGCCAGCAGTGGGGGTACGGGGGGGCTCTACGAGCAGTACTTC
TRBJ2-7 | TRBV9 | - | TRBD1 | CASSVVGTGYEQYF | TGTGCCAGCAGCGTAGTAGGGACAGGGTACGAGCAGTACTTC
TRBJ2-6 | TRBV5-1 | - | - | CASREGSSGANVLTF | TGCGCCAGCAGAGAGGGATCCTCTGGGGCCAACGTCCTGACTTTC
TRBJ2-3 | TRBV7-2 | - | TRBD2 | CASSLTSGATDTQYF | TGTGCCAGCAGCTTAACTAGCGGGGCCACAGATACGCAGTATTTT
TRBJ2-7 | TRBV20-1 | - | - | CSARRRSSYEQYF | TGCAGTGCTAGACGGAGGAGCTCCTACGAGCAGTACTTC
TRBJ2-5 | TRBV7-9 | - | TRBD1 | CASSSNREQGASETQYF | TGTGCCAGCAGCAGCAACCGGGAACAGGGGGCTTCAGAGACCCAGTACTTC
TRBJ2-1 | TRBV9 | - | TRBD2 | CASSPTSAYYNEQFF | TGTGCCAGCAGCCCCACTAGCGCCTACTACAATGAGCAGTTCTTC
TRBJ2-7 | TRBV29-1 | - | TRBD1 | CSVRAGQELSYEQYF | TGCAGCGTTCGCGCCGGACAGGAGCTATCCTACGAGCAGTACTTC
TRBJ1-2 | TRBV12-3/TRBV12-4 | - | - | CASSPGREGYTF | TGTGCCAGCAGCCCGGGGCGTGAGGGCTACACCTTC
TRBJ2-7 | TRBV27 | once | TRBD2 | CASSLAGGPGEQYF | TGTGCCAGCAGCCTAGCGGGAGGGCCCGGGGAGCAGTACTTC
TRBJ2-7 | TRBV29-1 | - | - | CSASQGGSYEQYF | TGCAGCGCCTCACAAGGGGGGAGCTACGAGCAGTACTTC
TRBJ2-5 | TRBV30 | once | - | CAWSRSGGETQYF | TGTGCCTGGAGTAGGTCTGGCGGGGAGACCCAGTACTTC